The 8 T cell receptor beta chains in this list originate from one sample, sequenced in a study of a mutant IDH1 vaccine in newly diagnosed glioma. Sequencing was performed with immunoSEQ multiplex PCR; in TCRdb, only in-frame clones are kept and a portion is missing. This table has 77,000 or so clones, roughly four fifths appearing once. No antigen is known for these receptors. Time point meaning: week 47, end of study. The study gave 300 ug of mutant IDH1 20-mer peptide per vaccine dose, with topical imiquimod. The sequencing used PBMCs, collected from a glioma patient whose treatment included an IDH1 peptide vaccine. The origin of the receptors is a man in his forties or fifties with glioma.

The V gene is TRBV7-8, the J gene TRBJ1-1; D remains ambiguous. Germline loops: CDR1 SGHVS, CDR2 FQNEAQ. This CDR3 region has 16 residues. Trimming shortened V by 0 bases and J by 0 bases, and 11 bases separated the two germline ends. CDR3 protein: CASSLAVRGLNTEAFF. In DNA, the CDR3 is TGTGCCAGCAGCTTAGCGGTTCGGGGATTGAACACTGAAGCTTTCTTT. Drawing the rest from reference TRBV7-8 and TRBJ1-1, the complete variable domain is GAGVSQSPRYKVAKRGQDVALRCDPISGHVSLFWYQQALGQGPEFLTYFQNEAQLDKSGLPSDRFFAERPEGSVSTLKIQRTQQEDSAVYLCASSLAVRGLNTEAFFGQGTRLTVV.

The V and J genes are TRBV28 and TRBJ2-7, with 10 bases that match TRBD2. The CDR3 is 17 amino acids. The germline V gene encodes CDR1 MDHEN and CDR2 SYDVKM. V lost 2 bases and J lost 0; bases outside the gene matches: 7. The CDR3 nucleotides are TGTGCCAGCAGTTTAGAGTATGGGACTAGCGACTCCTACGAGCAGTACTTC. Translated, it gives CASSLEYGTSDSYEQYF.

This clone showed up many times. CDR3 coding DNA: TGTGCCAGTAAACAGGGGGCTCTCACAGATACGCAGTATTTT. This gives the protein CASKQGALTDTQYF. This chain uses TRBV19 with TRBJ2-3; TRBD1 aligns across 9 bases. Looked up from germline, CDR1 is LNHDA and CDR2 is SQIVND (reference sequence). V lost 7 bases, J lost 2 bases, and 4 bases stayed unmatched. The CDR3 sequence is 14 residues long. The full variable domain, with the rest looked up from reference TRBV19 and TRBJ2-3, is DGGITQSPKYLFRKEGQNVTLSCEQNLNHDAMYWYRQDPGQGLRLIYYSQIVNDFQKGDIAEGYSVSREKKESFPLTVTSAQKNPTAFYLCASKQGALTDTQYFGPGTRLTVL.

The chain uses TRBV14 and TRBJ1-2, with D possibly being TRBD1 (6 bases). There are 13 residues in the CDR3. Germline CDR1 is SGHDN and CDR2 is FVKESK. V was clipped by 10 bases and J by 7 bases, with 19 bases between them. The CDR3 nucleotides are TGTGCCACGCCCATGCCGGGGGGCGGTGGCTACACCTTC. It is translated as CATPMPGGGGYTF.

The V gene is TRBV12-5, the J gene TRBJ2-7; D is perhaps TRBD1 (5 bases). Germline CDR1 reads LGHNT; CDR2 reads FRNRAP. V dropped 4 bases and J dropped 5 bases, with 18 bases sitting between them. The length of the CDR3 is 15 residues. The CDR3 bases are TGTGCTAGTGGTTCGGTGGCAGGGATGTTCCACGAGCAGTACTTC. This sequence encodes CASGSVAGMFHEQYF.

The CDR3 DNA is TGTGCCAGCTCACCCCGACAGGGCAATTCACCCCTCCACTTT. Translated: CASSPRQGNSPLHF. The V and J genes are TRBV18 and TRBJ1-6; 7 bases match TRBD1. Germline V gene lookup returns CDR1 KGHSH and CDR2 LQKENI. This CDR3 has 14 amino acids. V was clipped by 3 bases and J by 7 bases; unmatched bases: 3.

The CDR3 is CASSPGTGGSADTQYF. The CDR3 nucleotides are TGCGCCAGCAGCCCGGGGACAGGGGGCAGCGCAGATACGCAGTATTTT. The V and J genes are TRBV5-1 and TRBJ2-3; TRBD1 aligns across 12 bases. This CDR3 comprises 16 residues. Trimming removed 4 bases from V and 4 bases from J; junction bases left unmatched: 7. Germline loops: CDR1 SGHRS, CDR2 YFSETQ.

V is TRBV27 and J is TRBJ1-1; possibly TRBD1 for D (5 bases). Per the germline V gene, CDR1 is MNHEY and CDR2 is SMNVEV (reference sequence). With 5 bases removed from V and 5 bases from J, the gap between germline ends came to 21 bases. The CDR3 extends over 16 amino acids. CDR3 DNA sequence: TGTGCCAGCAGTCCCCTCCTCCGAGGGGTCAGGACTGAAGCTTTCTTT. It specifies CASSPLLRGVRTEAFF.